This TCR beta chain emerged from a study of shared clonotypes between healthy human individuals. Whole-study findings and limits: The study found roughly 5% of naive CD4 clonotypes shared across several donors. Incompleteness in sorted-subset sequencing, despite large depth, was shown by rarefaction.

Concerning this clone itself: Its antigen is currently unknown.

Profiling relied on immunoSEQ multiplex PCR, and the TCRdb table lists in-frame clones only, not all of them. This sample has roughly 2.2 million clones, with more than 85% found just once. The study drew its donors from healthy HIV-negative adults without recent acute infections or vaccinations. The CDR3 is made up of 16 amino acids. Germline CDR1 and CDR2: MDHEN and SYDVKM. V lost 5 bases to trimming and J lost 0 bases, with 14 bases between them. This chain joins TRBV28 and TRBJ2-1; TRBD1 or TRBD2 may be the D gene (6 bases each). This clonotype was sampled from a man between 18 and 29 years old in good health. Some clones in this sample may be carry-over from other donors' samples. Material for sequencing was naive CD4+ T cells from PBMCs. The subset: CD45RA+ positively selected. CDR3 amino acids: CASSLSGASSYNEQFF. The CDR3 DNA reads TGTGCCAGCAGTCTATCGGGGGCCAGCTCCTACAATGAGCAGTTCTTC.